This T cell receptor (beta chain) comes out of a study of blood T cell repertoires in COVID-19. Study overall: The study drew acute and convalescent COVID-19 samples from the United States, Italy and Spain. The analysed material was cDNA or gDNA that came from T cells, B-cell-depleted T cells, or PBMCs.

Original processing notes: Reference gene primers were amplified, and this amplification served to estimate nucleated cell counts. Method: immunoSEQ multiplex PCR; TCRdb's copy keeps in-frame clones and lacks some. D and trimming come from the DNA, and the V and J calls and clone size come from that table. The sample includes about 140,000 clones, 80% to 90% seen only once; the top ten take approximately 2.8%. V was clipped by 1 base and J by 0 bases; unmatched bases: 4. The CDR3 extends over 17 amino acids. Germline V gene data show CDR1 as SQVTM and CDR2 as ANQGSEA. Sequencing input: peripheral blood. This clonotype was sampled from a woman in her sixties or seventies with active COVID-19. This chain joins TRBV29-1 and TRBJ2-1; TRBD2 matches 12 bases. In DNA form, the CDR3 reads TGCAGCGTTGAAGGGACTAGCGGGGCAGCCTCCTACAATGAGCAGTTCTTC. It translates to CSVEGTSGAASYNEQFF.